One sample yielded the 8 T cell receptor beta chains listed below, sequenced in a study of T cells in Graves' hyperthyroidism and ophthalmopathy. What was amplified from RNA transcripts were TCR beta CDR3 regions. With the HTBI primer set, the TCR CDR3 went through a first round of RT-PCR. A single record per CDR3 protein comes from TCRdb applying MiXCR to the multiplex PCR reads. This sample yields over 700,000 distinct CDR3 sequences, of which around 20% are seen a single time; 16% belongs to the top ten. The sequencing input was blood. All receptors derive from a woman aged 45-60 years with Graves' hyperthyroidism that later progressed to Graves' ophthalmopathy.

The chain joins TRBV4-2 to TRBJ2-1; TRBD1 matches at 9 bases. The CDR3 has 17 amino acids. Germline CDR1 reads LGHNA; CDR2 reads YNFKEQ. The trim removed 0 bases at V and 2 bases at J, leaving 5 bases unmatched. The CDR3 protein is CASSQDYRGRAYNEQFF. The CDR3 bases are TGTGCCAGCAGCCAAGACTACAGGGGGCGCGCCTACAATGAGCAGTTCTTC.

This clonotype has only a few counts. The V call is TRBV11-3, the J call TRBJ2-7; D not resolved. Looked up from germline, CDR1 is SGHNT and CDR2 is YENEEA. The CDR3 is 15 amino acids. Trimming cost V 5 bases and J 0 bases, with 14 bases left between them. The CDR3, as DNA: TGTGCCAGCAGCCGCGGACGGGCGAGCTCCTACGAGCAGTACTTC. Its translation is CASSRGRASSYEQYF.

This clonotype was detected only a few times. The CDR3 nucleotides are TGCAGCGTCCGACAGGGGGCTACCCTCGAGCAGTACTTC. This translates into CSVRQGATLEQYF. The gene calls are TRBV29-1 and TRBJ2-7, with 10 bases aligning to TRBD1. CDR1 SQVTM and CDR2 ANQGSEA come from the germline V gene. The CDR3 totals 13 residues. Unmatched junction bases numbered 8, after V lost 6 bases and J lost 6 bases.

For this clonotype: It may be a read error: a sequence one base away is much more abundant. The V and J genes are TRBV12-3 or TRBV12-4 and TRBJ2-5; tentatively, D is TRBD2 (7 bases). CDR3 length equals 15 residues. V was pared by 5 bases and J by 5 bases, with 18 bases between. CDR3 coding DNA: TGTGCCAGCAGTCCCCGGCGGGGGCCAGGGGAGACCCAGTACTTC. Residues: CASSPRRGPGETQYF.

This clonotype was counted ten times or more. The chain carries TRBV5-1 and TRBJ2-5, with D possibly being TRBD2 (7 bases). CDR3 length: 16 residues. Trimming shortened V by 4 bases and J by 1 base, and 17 bases separated the two germline ends. From germline, CDR1 is SGHRS and CDR2 YFSETQ. The CDR3 here is CASSQAGHTTQETQYF. The DNA for the CDR3 is TGCGCCAGCAGCCAAGCGGGACATACGACCCAAGAGACCCAGTACTTC. The whole variable domain, remainder taken from reference TRBV5-1 and TRBJ2-5, is KAGVTQTPRYLIKTRGQQVTLSCSPISGHRSVSWYQQTPGQGLQFLFEYFSETQRNKGNFPGRFSGRQFSNSRSEMNVSTLELGDSALYLCASSQAGHTTQETQYFGPGTRLLVL.

This clonotype was counted a few times. The V gene is TRBV30, the J gene TRBJ1-2; TRBD1 aligns across 8 bases. Germline V gene data show CDR1 as GTSNPN and CDR2 as SVGIG (reference sequence). This CDR3 comprises 13 residues. J gave up 4 bases and V 3 bases, and 4 bases lay outside the gene matches. Here the CDR3 reads CAWRQGAFYGYTF. The CDR3 DNA reads as TGTGCCTGGAGGCAGGGGGCTTTCTATGGCTACACCTTC.

This clonotype came up many times. The V and J genes are TRBV3-1 and TRBJ1-1, with 8 bases that match TRBD1. CDR1 and CDR2 from the germline V gene are LGHDT and YNNKEL (reference sequence). The CDR3 loop spans 14 amino acids. Losses at the gene ends were 2 bases for V and 4 bases for J; bases not matched to a gene: 3. The CDR3 DNA sequence: TGTGCCAGCAGCCAAACTACAGGGGGCACTGAAGCTTTCTTT. Translated, it gives CASSQTTGGTEAFF. Supplemented by reference TRBV3-1 and TRBJ1-1, the full variable domain reads DTAVSQTPKYLVTQMGNDKSIKCEQNLGHDTMYWYKQDSKKFLKIMFSYNNKELIINETVPNRFSPKSPDKAHLNLHINSLELGDSAVYFCASSQTTGGTEAFFGQGTRLTVV.

This clonotype was seen only a few times. The chain couples TRBV18 to TRBJ2-1; D tentatively fits TRBD1 or TRBD2 (5 bases each). V was shortened by 4 bases and J by 0 bases, with 13 bases between the two germline ends. CDR3 length: 16 amino acids. The germline V gene has CDR1 KGHSH and CDR2 LQKENI. DNA of the CDR3: TGTGCCAGCTCACGAAGTCGGGACCCCTCCTACAATGAGCAGTTCTTC. Residues: CASSRSRDPSYNEQFF.